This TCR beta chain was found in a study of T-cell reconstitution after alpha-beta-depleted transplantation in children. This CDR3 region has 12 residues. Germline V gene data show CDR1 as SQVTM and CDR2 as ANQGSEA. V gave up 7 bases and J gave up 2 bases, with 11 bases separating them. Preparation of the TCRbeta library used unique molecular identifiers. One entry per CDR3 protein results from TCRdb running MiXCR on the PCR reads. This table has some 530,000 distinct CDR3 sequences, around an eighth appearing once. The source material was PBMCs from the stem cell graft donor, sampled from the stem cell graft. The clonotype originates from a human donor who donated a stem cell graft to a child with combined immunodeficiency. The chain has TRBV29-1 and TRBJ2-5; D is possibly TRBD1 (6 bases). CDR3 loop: CSAQTGQETQYF. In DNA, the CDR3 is TGCAGCGCCCAAACAGGGCAAGAGACCCAGTACTTC.